This paragraph covers one T cell receptor beta chain sequence. Its antigen is not identified. Definition of naive CD8+ T cells rested on a CD45RO-CCR7+CD27+CD95- profile. This record belongs to a study of CXCR3-negative and CXCR3-positive naive CD8 T cells. 5' RACE with UMI labels generated the TRB cDNA libraries. TCRdb reprocessed the 5' RACE reads and stores each CDR3 protein as one record, lacking DNA. This sample's table has approximately 130,000 distinct CDR3 sequences. CDR1 is DFQATT, CDR2 SNEGSKA, per germline (reference sequence). The CDR3 runs to 17 residues. Broader study findings: The TRB CDR3s that CXCR3-positive naive cells carried were more hydrophobic than those of CXCR3-negative naive cells. After cryopreservation, expression of CXCR3 was partially reduced, and most assays were run with fresh PBMCs. Researchers reported similar TRBV-TRBJ usage in naive CXCR3-negative and CXCR3-positive cells, though memory differed.

The genes are TRBV20-1 and TRBJ2-2. This clonotype originated in a human donor in good health. Some clones in this sample may be carry-over from other donors' samples. Input material: naive CXCR3+ CD8+ T cells from blood. Indicated subset: CD45RO-CCR7+CD27+CD95- naive CD8+ T cells expressing CXCR3 (TNR3+). The CDR3 region is CSAYPSYSTKNTGELFF.